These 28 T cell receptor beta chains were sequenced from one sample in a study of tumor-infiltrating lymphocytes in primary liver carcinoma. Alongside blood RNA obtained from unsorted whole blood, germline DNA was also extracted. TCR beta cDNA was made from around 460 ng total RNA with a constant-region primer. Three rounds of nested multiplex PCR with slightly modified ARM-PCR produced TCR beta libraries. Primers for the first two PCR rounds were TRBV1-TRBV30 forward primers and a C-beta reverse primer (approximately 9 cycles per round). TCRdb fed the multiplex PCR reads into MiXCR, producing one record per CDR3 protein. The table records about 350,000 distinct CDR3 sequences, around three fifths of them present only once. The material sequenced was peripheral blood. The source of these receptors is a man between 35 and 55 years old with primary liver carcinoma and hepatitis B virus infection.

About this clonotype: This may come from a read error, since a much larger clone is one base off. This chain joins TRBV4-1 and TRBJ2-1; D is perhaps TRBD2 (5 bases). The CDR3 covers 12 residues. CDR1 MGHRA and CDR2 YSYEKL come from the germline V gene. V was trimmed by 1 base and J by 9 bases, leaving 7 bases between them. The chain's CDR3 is CASSQVSGEQFF. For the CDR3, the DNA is TGCGCCAGCAGCCAAGTCAGCGGTGAGCAGTTCTTC.

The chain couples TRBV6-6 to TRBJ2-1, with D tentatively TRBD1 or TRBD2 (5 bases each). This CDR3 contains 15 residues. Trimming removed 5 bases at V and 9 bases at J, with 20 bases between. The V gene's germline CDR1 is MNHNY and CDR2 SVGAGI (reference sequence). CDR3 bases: TGTGCCAGCAGTCCTAGGAGGACATCTGGGGGTGAGCAGTTCTTC. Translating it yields CASSPRRTSGGEQFF.

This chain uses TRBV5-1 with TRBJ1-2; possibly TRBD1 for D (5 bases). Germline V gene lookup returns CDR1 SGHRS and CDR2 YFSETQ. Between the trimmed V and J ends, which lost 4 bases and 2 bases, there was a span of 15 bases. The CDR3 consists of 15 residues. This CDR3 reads CASSRGGVGNYGYTF. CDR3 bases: TGCGCCAGCAGCCGGGGGGGGGTCGGAAACTATGGCTACACCTTC.

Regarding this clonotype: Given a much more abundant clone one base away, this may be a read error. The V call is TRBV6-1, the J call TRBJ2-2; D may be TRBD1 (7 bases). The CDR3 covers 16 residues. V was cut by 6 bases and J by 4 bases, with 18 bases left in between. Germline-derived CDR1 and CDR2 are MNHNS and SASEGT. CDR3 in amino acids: CASRGPGQGGTGELFF. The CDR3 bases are TGTGCCAGCAGAGGGCCAGGCCAGGGGGGCACCGGGGAGCTGTTTTTT.

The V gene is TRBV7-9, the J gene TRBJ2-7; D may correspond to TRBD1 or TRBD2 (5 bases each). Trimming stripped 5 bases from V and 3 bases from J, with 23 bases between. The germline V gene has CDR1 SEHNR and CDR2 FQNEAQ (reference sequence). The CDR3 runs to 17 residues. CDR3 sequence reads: CASSLNLLPGRNYEQYF. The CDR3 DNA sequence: TGTGCCAGCAGCCTCAACTTACTTCCGGGACGGAACTACGAGCAGTACTTC. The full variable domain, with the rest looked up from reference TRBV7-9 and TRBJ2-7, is DTGVSQNPRHKITKRGQNVTFRCDPISEHNRLYWYRQTLGQGPEFLTYFQNEAQLEKSRLLSDRFSAERPKGSFSTLEIQRTEQGDSAMYLCASSLNLLPGRNYEQYFGPGTRLTVT.

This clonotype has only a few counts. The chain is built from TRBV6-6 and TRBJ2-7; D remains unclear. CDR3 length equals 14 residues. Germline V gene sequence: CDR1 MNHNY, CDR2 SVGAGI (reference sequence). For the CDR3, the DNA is TGTACCATCAGAAACAGCCTTCTAACCTACGAGCAGTACTTC. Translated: CTIRNSLLTYEQYF.

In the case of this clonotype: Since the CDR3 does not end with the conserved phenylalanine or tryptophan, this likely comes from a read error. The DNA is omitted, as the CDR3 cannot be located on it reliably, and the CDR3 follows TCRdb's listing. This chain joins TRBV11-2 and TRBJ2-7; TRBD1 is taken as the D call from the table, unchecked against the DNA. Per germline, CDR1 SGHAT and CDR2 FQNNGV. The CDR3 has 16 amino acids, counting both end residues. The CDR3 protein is CASSRVQGARSREQYS.

CDR3 sequence reads: CASSPSGTSGWETQYF. CDR3 nucleotides: TGTGCCAGCAGTCCTTCCGGGACTAGCGGATGGGAGACCCAGTACTTC. J is TRBJ2-5 and V is TRBV28; 11 bases fit TRBD2. Germline assignment: CDR1 MDHEN and CDR2 SYDVKM. The CDR3 contains 16 residues. Trimming cost V 5 bases and J 5 bases; bases outside gene matches: 10.

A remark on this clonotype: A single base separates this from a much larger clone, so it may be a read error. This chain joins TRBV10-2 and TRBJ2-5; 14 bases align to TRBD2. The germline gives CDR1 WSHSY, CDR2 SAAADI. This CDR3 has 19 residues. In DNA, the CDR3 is TGCGCCAGCAGTGAGTCGACGGGAGGGACTAGCGGGAGAAGGGAGACCAAGTACTTC. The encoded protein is CASSESTGGTSGRRETKYF.

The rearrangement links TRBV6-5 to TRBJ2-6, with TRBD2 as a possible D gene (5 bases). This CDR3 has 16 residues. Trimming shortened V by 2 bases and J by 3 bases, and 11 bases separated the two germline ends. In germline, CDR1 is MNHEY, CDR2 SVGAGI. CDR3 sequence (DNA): TGTGCCAGCAGTTACCAGAGGGCATATGGGGCCAACGTCCTGACTTTC. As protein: CASSYQRAYGANVLTF.

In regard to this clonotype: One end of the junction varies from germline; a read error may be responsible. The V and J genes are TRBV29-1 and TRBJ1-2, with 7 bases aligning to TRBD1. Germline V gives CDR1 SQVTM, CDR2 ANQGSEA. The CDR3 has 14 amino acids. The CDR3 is CSVEATGSPYGYTF. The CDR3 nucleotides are TGTAGCGTTGAGGCGACAGGGTCCCCATATGGCTACACCTTC. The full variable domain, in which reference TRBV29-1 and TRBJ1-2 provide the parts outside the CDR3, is SAVISQKPSRDICQRGTSLTIQCQVDSQVTMMFWYRQQPGQSLTLIATANQGSEATYESGFVIDKFPISRPNLTFSTLTVSNMSPEDSSIYLCSVEATGSPYGYTFGSGTRLTVV.

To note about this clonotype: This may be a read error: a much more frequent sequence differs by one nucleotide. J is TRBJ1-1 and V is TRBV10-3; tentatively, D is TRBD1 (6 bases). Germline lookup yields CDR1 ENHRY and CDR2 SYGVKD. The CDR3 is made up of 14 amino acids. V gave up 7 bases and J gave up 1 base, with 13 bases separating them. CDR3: CAIKDGQTNTEAFF. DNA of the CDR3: TGTGCCATCAAGGACGGACAGACGAACACTGAAGCTTTCTTT.

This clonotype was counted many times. This CDR3 reads CASSDKRANQPQHF. CDR3 DNA: TGCGCCAGCAGCGATAAGAGGGCCAATCAGCCCCAGCATTTT. The V gene is TRBV10-2, the J gene TRBJ1-5; D is ambiguous. Trimming cost V 6 bases and J 3 bases, with 12 bases left between them. This CDR3 comprises 14 residues. Germline values: CDR1 WSHSY, CDR2 SAAADI.

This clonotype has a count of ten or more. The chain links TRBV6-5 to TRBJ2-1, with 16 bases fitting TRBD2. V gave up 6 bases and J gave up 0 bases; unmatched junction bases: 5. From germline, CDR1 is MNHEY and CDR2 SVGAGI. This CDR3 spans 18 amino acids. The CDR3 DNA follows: TGTGCCAGCAGCCCGGGACTAGCGGGAGGGAGCTCCTACAATGAGCAGTTCTTC. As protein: CASSPGLAGGSSYNEQFF.

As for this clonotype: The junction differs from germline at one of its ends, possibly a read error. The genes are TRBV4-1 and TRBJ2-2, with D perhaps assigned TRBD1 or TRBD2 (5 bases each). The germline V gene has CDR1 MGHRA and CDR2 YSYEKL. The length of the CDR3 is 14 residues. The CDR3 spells CASSQGPRAGELLF. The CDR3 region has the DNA TGCGCCAGCAGCCAAGGGCCCAGGGCCGGGGAGCTGCTTTTT.

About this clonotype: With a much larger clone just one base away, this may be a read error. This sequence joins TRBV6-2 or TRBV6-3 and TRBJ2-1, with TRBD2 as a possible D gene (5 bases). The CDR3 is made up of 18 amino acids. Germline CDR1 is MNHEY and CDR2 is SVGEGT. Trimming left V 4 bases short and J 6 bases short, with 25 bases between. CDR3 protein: CASSCTLEGGLSANEQFF. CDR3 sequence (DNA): TGTGCCAGCAGTTGCACGCTCGAGGGCGGGCTATCGGCCAATGAGCAGTTCTTC.

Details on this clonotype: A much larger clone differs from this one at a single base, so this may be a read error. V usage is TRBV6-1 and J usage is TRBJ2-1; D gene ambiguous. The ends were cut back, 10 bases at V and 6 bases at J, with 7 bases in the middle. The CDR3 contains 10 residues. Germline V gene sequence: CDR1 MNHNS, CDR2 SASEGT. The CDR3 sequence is CATAANEQFF. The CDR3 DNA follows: TGTGCCACGGCTGCCAATGAGCAGTTCTTC.

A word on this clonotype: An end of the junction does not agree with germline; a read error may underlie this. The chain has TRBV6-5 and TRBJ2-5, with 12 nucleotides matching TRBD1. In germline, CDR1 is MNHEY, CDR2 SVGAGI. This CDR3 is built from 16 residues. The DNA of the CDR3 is TGTGCCAGTATCTATACCGGGACAGGGGGCGTCGAGACCAAGTACTTC. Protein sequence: CASIYTGTGGVETKYF.

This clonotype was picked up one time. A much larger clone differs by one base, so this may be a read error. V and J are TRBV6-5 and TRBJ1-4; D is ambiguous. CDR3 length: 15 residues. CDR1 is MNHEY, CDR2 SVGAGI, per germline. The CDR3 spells CASSYSHGMGEKPFF. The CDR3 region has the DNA TGTGCCAGCAGTTACTCCCACGGTATGGGAGAAAAACCGTTTTTT.

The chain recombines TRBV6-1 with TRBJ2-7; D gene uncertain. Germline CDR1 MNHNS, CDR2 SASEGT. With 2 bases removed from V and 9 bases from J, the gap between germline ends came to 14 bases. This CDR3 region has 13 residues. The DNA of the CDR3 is TGTGCCAGCAGTGAAACTTACGACCTCGGGCAGTACTTC. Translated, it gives CASSETYDLGQYF.

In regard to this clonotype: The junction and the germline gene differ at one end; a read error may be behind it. This CDR3 reads CAISSVYVQYF. CDR3 DNA sequence: TGTGCCATCTCCAGCGTCTACGTGCAGTACTTC. The gene calls are TRBV10-3 and TRBJ2-7; D gene unclear. In germline, CDR1 is ENHRY, CDR2 SYGVKD. The CDR3 is made up of 11 amino acids.

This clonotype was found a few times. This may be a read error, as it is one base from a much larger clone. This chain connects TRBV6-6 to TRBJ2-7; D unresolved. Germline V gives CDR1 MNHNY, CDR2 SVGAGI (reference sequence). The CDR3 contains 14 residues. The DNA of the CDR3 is TGTACCAGCACTCTGAGCGTCTCCTCCTACGAGCAGTACTTC. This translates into CTSTLSVSSYEQYF.

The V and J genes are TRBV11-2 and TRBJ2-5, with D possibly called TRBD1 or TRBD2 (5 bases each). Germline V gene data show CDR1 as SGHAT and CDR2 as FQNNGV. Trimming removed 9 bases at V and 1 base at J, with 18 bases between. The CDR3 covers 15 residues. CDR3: CASSLSVGTQETQYF. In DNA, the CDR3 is TGTGCCAGTAGTTTAAGTGTAGGGACCCAAGAGACCCAGTACTTC.

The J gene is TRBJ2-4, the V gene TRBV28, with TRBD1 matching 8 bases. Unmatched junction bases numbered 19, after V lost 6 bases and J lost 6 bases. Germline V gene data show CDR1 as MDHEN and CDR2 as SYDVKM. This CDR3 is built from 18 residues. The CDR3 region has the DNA TGTGCCAGCAGCTCTGGTGGGACAGGTGGACTTATTAGAAACATTCAGTACTTC. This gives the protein CASSSGGTGGLIRNIQYF.

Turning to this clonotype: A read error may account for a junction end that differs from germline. DNA for the CDR3: TGCGCCAGCAGCTTAGCGGACTCAAGCTCCTACATTGAGCAGTTCTTC. Translating gives CASSLADSSSYIEQFF. The V call is TRBV11-2, the J call TRBJ2-1; D might be TRBD2 (6 bases). The CDR3 has 16 residues. CDR1 is SGHAT, CDR2 FQNNGV, per germline.

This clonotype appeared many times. The CDR3 is CASSWTSGNNEQFF. The CDR3 bases are TGTGCCAGCAGCTGGACTAGCGGGAACAATGAGCAGTTCTTC. This sequence joins TRBV6-5 and TRBJ2-1, with 12 bases matching TRBD2. CDR3 length equals 14 residues. J gave up 5 bases and V 6 bases, and 2 bases lay outside the gene matches. Germline values: CDR1 MNHEY, CDR2 SVGAGI.

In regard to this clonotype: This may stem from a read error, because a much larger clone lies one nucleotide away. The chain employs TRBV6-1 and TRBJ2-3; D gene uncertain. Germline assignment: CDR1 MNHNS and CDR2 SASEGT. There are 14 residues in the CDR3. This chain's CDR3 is CASSELGATDTHYF. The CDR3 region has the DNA TGTGCCAGCAGTGAACTAGGAGCCACAGATACGCACTATTTT.

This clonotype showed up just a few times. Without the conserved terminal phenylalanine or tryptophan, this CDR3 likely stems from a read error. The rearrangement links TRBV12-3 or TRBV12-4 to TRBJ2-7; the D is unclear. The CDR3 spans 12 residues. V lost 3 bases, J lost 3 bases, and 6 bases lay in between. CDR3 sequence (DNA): TGTGCCAGCAGTTTGAGTGGCTACGAGCAGTACCTC. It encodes CASSLSGYEQYL.